This T cell receptor beta chain is drawn from a study of shared clonotypes between healthy human individuals. Study outcomes and limitations: Lower generation probabilities were found for non-shared clonotypes than for those shared by all four donors.

Sequencing was at deep level. An approximately 200 ng quantity of DNA, 25,000 to 30,000 T cell genomes, went into the sorted-subset replicate PCRs. The assay was immunoSEQ multiplex PCR, and TCRdb's table has in-frame clones only and misses some. The sample contains 2 million to 2.5 million clones, roughly 95% of which appear only once. The CDR3 sequence is 15 residues long. Per germline, CDR1 SNHLY and CDR2 FYNNEI. V shed 6 bases, J shed 1 base, and the junction held 4 bases outside the gene matches. Remarks on this clone: Its specificity is unknown. In the same sample, other DNA sequences code for this CDR3.

The chain links TRBV2 to TRBJ1-5, with 9 bases fitting TRBD1. This clonotype was sampled from a man younger than 35 in good health. The sequenced sample was naive CD4+ T cells sorted from blood. As for subset: CD45RA+ positively selected. The CDR3 DNA is TGTGCCAGCAGATCCGGGACAGGGAGCAATCAGCCCCAGCATTTT. As protein: CASRSGTGSNQPQHF.